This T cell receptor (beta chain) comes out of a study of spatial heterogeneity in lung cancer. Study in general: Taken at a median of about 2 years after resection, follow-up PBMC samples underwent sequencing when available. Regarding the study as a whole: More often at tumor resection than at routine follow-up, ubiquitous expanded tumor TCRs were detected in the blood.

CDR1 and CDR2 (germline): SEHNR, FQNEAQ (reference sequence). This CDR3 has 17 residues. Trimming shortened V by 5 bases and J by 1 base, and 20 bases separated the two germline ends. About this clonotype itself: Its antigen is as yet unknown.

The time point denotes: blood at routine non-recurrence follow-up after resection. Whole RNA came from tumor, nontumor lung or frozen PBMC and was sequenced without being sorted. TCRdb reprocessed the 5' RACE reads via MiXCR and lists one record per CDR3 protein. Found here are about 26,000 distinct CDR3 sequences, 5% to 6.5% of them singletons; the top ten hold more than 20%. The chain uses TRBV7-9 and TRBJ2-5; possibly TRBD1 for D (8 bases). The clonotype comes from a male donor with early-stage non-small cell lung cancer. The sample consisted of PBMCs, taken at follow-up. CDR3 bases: TGTGCCAGCAGCGCCCAGGGGGCGGGAGCGCGCCAAGAGACCCAGTACTTC. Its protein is CASSAQGAGARQETQYF.